This TCR beta chain comes out of a study of blood T cell repertoires in COVID-19. About the study: Whether acute or convalescent, the COVID-19 samples came from the United States, Italy and Spain. The cDNA or gDNA used as material had been derived from T cells, B-cell-depleted T cells, or PBMCs.

As originally analysed: Nucleated cell counts were estimated from reference gene primer amplification. Clones were sequenced by immunoSEQ multiplex PCR, and TCRdb holds only the in-frame ones, with some missing. The DNA was the basis for D and trimming; V, J and clone size are from that table. This sample has 150,000 to 200,000 clones, with 82% found just once. This CDR3 contains 14 residues. The germline V gene encodes CDR1 WSHSY and CDR2 SAAADI. Trimming cost V 3 bases and J 5 bases, with 13 bases left between them. The rearrangement links TRBV10-2 to TRBJ1-1; no clear D. Sequencing used peripheral blood. The clonotype was recovered from a woman between 70 and 85 years old with acute or convalescent COVID-19. CDR3 in DNA: TGCGCCAGCAGTGAAGTCAGGCAGAGAACTGAAGCTTTCTTT. Translated: CASSEVRQRTEAFF.